This T cell receptor (beta chain) appears in the sequencing data of a study of shared clonotypes between healthy human individuals. Per germline, CDR1 MNHEY and CDR2 SMNVEV (reference sequence). Trimming took off 3 bases at V and 5 bases at J, with 13 bases between the two ends. The CDR3 extends over 15 amino acids. Naive-designated CD8 cells lacked CD45RO, were positively enriched for CCR7, and omitted terminally differentiated effector memory CD45RA+ cells. Template for every sorted-subset replicate PCR totaled approximately 200 ng DNA, some 30,000 T cell genomes. TCRdb's table, derived via immunoSEQ multiplex PCR, lists solely in-frame clones and lacks some. The sample consists of about 820,000 clones, about 92% of them appearing once.

Material for sequencing was naive CD8+ T cells sorted from blood. The TCR originated in a man aged 25-45 years in good health. The V call is TRBV27, the J call TRBJ2-2; perhaps TRBD2 as D (5 bases). This CDR3 is CASSFEGWGTGELFF. CDR3 sequence (DNA): TGTGCCAGCAGTTTTGAGGGATGGGGTACCGGGGAGCTGTTTTTT.